The 4 T cell receptor beta chains listed next were all sequenced from one sample in a study of cytomegalovirus exposure and HLA in healthy donors (dated by TCRdb to 2016 to 2017). The library was generated by the immunoSEQ multiplex PCR assay. A mixture of 60 forward primers for TCR Vbeta segments and 13 reverse primers for TCR Jbeta segments was used in the multiplex PCR. TCRdb re-hosts the immuneACCESS table, in-frame sequences only. Its copies lack some clones; in the studies checked, an unresolved V gene accounts for under half of them, and the cause for the rest is not known. The table for this sample lists 87,000 or so clones; 64% of them were counted only once. The top ten clonotypes cover 3% to 3.5% of the sample. Sequencing was carried out using PBMCs. The receptors shown here come from a man aged 55 to 70 in good health and CMV-seronegative.

The chain has TRBV15 and TRBJ2-5; TRBD1 agrees at 10 bases. Trimming at V came to 6 bases and at J to 3 bases, leaving 4 bases not matched to a gene. CDR1 is LNHNV and CDR2 is YYDKDF in the germline V gene (reference sequence). The CDR3 length is 14 residues. This CDR3 is CATRAGTGEETQYF. The CDR3 DNA follows: TGTGCCACCAGGGCGGGGACAGGGGAAGAGACCCAGTACTTC.

V gene TRBV2 combines with J gene TRBJ2-4, with TRBD2 identical over 8 bases. This CDR3 is built from 16 residues. J gave up 2 bases and V 2 bases, and 5 bases lay outside the gene matches. CDR1 SNHLY and CDR2 FYNNEI come from the germline V gene. DNA of the CDR3: TGTGCCAGCAGTGAACGGGGGGGGACATCCAAAAACATTCAGTACTTC. Its protein is CASSERGGTSKNIQYF.

The rearrangement joins TRBV30 to TRBJ2-7, with D tentatively TRBD1 (5 bases). Trimming pared 3 bases from V and 3 bases from J, leaving 12 bases between. This CDR3 region has 13 residues. Looked up from germline, CDR1 is GTSNPN and CDR2 is SVGIG (reference sequence). The CDR3 loop is CAWSGWQGYEQYF. DNA of the CDR3: TGTGCCTGGAGCGGGTGGCAGGGCTACGAGCAGTACTTC.

The V call is TRBV9, the J call TRBJ2-1; tentative D call: TRBD1 (6 bases). V dropped 4 bases and J dropped 0 bases, with 11 bases sitting between them. The CDR3 is 15 residues long. CDR1 is SGDLS and CDR2 is YYNGEE in the germline V gene. CDR3 nucleotides: TGTGCCAGCAGCAACCGGGACAACTCCTACAATGAGCAGTTCTTC. Residues: CASSNRDNSYNEQFF.